The clone carrying this T cell receptor (beta chain) was counted between two and nine times. The germline V gene encodes CDR1 SGHRS and CDR2 YFSETQ. Trimming removed 2 bases from V and 0 bases from J, with 11 bases in between. This CDR3 spans 16 amino acids. TCRdb used MiXCR to reprocess the 5' RACE reads, holding one entry per CDR3 protein. The sample holds 400,000 or so distinct CDR3 sequences, more than 5.5% seen once. The data originate from a study of T cells after yellow fever vaccination. This clonotype originated in a man aged 25 to 40 who received the YFV17D yellow fever vaccine. The chain is built from TRBV5-1 and TRBJ2-2; D is possibly TRBD2 (6 bases). The sample here was PBMCs, taken 5 days after the yellow fever booster vaccination. CDR3 nucleotides: TGCGCCAGCAGCTTAACTAGCCGAACGAACACCGGGGAGCTGTTTTTT. This encodes CASSLTSRTNTGELFF.